These 27 T cell receptor beta chains share one sample of origin, sequenced in a study of cytomegalovirus exposure and HLA in healthy donors. Using immunoSEQ multiplex PCR, the repertoire was profiled, and TCRdb retains in-frame clones only, with some absent. The sample holds about 250,000 clones, 80% to 90% seen once. The specimen sequenced was PBMCs. These receptors were obtained from a man aged 18 to 29 in good health and CMV-seronegative.

The chain uses TRBV20-1 and TRBJ1-4; D is ambiguous. CDR1 is DFQATT and CDR2 is SNEGSKA in the germline V gene (reference sequence). This CDR3 region has 11 residues. DNA for the CDR3: TGCAGCGGATATAGCAATGAAAAACTGTTTTTT. Amino acids: CSGYSNEKLFF.

The chain combines TRBV5-1 with TRBJ1-4; no firm D call. V lost 0 bases to trimming and J lost 1 base, with 19 bases between them. There are 19 residues in the CDR3. The germline CDR1 and CDR2 sequences are SGHRS and YFSETQ. The CDR3 DNA sequence: TGCGCCAGCAGCTTGGGCCGGTACGGGGAGGCGGAAACTAATGAAAAACTGTTTTTT. As protein: CASSLGRYGEAETNEKLFF.

The V and J genes are TRBV19 and TRBJ2-7, with D tentatively TRBD1 (5 bases). The CDR3 totals 15 residues. Germline V CDR1 and CDR2: LNHDA, SQIVND (reference sequence). V lost 3 bases, J lost 0 bases, and 12 bases lay in between. CDR3 region: CASSIAGWSSYEQYF. In nucleotides, the CDR3 is TGTGCCAGTAGTATCGCAGGGTGGAGCTCCTACGAGCAGTACTTC.

The rearrangement links TRBV29-1 to TRBJ2-3; D perhaps matches TRBD1 (5 bases). Germline CDR1 reads SQVTM; CDR2 reads ANQGSEA. This CDR3 comprises 14 residues. V was trimmed by 6 bases and J by 2 bases, leaving 15 bases between them. CDR3 nucleotide sequence: TGCAGCGTAAGGACACTCTTATCCACAGATACGCAGTATTTT. Residues: CSVRTLLSTDTQYF.

CDR3 bases: TGTGCCAGCAGACTAGCGGGAGGGACAGATACGCAGTATTTT. Amino acid sequence: CASRLAGGTDTQYF. The rearrangement joins TRBV7-2 to TRBJ2-3; 13 bases map to TRBD2. Losses at the gene ends were 6 bases for V and 3 bases for J; bases not matched to a gene: 0. The germline V gene encodes CDR1 SGHTA and CDR2 FQGNSA. The CDR3 covers 14 residues.

The V gene is TRBV7-6, the J gene TRBJ1-1; 7 bases agree with TRBD1. Trimming removed 4 bases from V and 0 bases from J; junction bases left unmatched: 8. Germline-derived CDR1 and CDR2 are SGHVS and FNYEAQ. The CDR3 is made up of 16 amino acids. CDR3 region: CASSSPGQPMNTEAFF. Written as DNA, the CDR3 is TGTGCCAGCAGCTCGCCGGGACAGCCAATGAACACTGAAGCTTTCTTT.

The chain employs TRBV4-2 and TRBJ1-5; TRBD1 agrees at 7 bases. V lost 0 bases and J lost 1; bases outside the gene matches: 3. Germline V gives CDR1 LGHNA, CDR2 YNFKEQ. CDR3 length equals 16 residues. CDR3 loop: CASSQDPDRSNQPQHF. For the CDR3, the DNA is TGTGCCAGCAGCCAAGATCCGGACAGGAGCAATCAGCCCCAGCATTTT.

This clone came up once. The gene calls are TRBV6-1 and TRBJ2-3; TRBD2 aligns across 7 bases. J gave up 1 base and V 4 bases, and 8 bases lay outside the gene matches. Germline V CDR1 and CDR2: MNHNS, SASEGT. This CDR3 region has 16 residues. The CDR3: CASSGGGTSGTDTQYF. The CDR3 DNA follows: TGTGCCAGCAGTGGGGGGGGGACCTCTGGCACAGATACGCAGTATTTT.

The chain combines TRBV5-1 with TRBJ2-1; 8 nucleotides line up with TRBD2. Per germline, CDR1 SGHRS and CDR2 YFSETQ. The CDR3 covers 16 residues. With 1 base clipped from V and 2 bases from J, the junction kept 5 bases outside the gene matches. CDR3 in DNA: TGCGCCAGCAGCTTGCTCGGCGGGGGGACCTACAATGAGCAGTTCTTC. This translates into CASSLLGGGTYNEQFF.

The J gene is TRBJ1-5, the V gene TRBV15; 9 positions agree with TRBD1. CDR3 size: 14 residues. Trimming removed 9 bases from V and 1 base from J; junction bases left unmatched: 4. Germline assignment: CDR1 LNHNV and CDR2 YYDKDF (reference sequence). CDR3: CATGQGWSNQPQHF. The CDR3, as DNA: TGTGCCACAGGACAGGGGTGGAGCAATCAGCCCCAGCATTTT.

The rearrangement links TRBV7-3 to TRBJ1-2; D may be TRBD1 (5 bases). Deletions cut 2 bases from V and 3 bases from J, with 13 bases between. The length of the CDR3 is 15 residues. Germline V gene sequence: CDR1 SGHTA, CDR2 FQGTGA. The CDR3 region has the DNA TGTGCCAGCAGCTTAGCCCCTGACAGAGACTATGGCTACACCTTC. Amino acids: CASSLAPDRDYGYTF. The variable domain in full, completed from reference TRBV7-3 and TRBJ1-2, reads GAGVSQTPSNKVTEKGKYVELRCDPISGHTALYWYRQSLGQGPEFLIYFQGTGAADDSGLPNDRFFAVRPEGSVSTLKIQRTERGDSAVYLCASSLAPDRDYGYTFGSGTRLTVV.

The chain employs TRBV5-4 and TRBJ2-7; D is unresolved. This CDR3 is built from 11 residues. Trimming stripped 3 bases from V and 3 bases from J, with 4 bases between. The V gene's germline CDR1 is SGHNT and CDR2 YYREEE (reference sequence). DNA for the CDR3: TGTGCCAGCAGCTCACACTACGAGCAGTACTTC. This gives the protein CASSSHYEQYF.

The rearrangement links TRBV5-6 to TRBJ1-6, with D hard to call. Germline assignment: CDR1 SGHDT and CDR2 YYEEEE. Trimming shortened V by 2 bases and J by 0 bases, and 9 bases separated the two germline ends. This CDR3 spans 16 amino acids. CDR3 region: CASSFAASSYNSPLHF. The CDR3 DNA follows: TGTGCCAGCAGCTTTGCCGCGAGCTCCTATAATTCACCCCTCCACTTT.

The DNA of the CDR3 is TGTGCCAGCAGTCCGAAACATGATCGAGGTGAGCAGTTCTTC. It specifies CASSPKHDRGEQFF. The chain recombines TRBV27 with TRBJ2-1; D is unresolved. Germline values: CDR1 MNHEY, CDR2 SMNVEV (reference sequence). The V and J ends lost 5 bases and 9 bases respectively, with 17 bases between them. There are 14 residues in the CDR3.

This rearrangement joins TRBV4-1 to TRBJ2-7, with D perhaps TRBD1 (6 bases). The CDR3 runs to 15 residues. V was cut by 3 bases and J by 3 bases, with 15 bases left in between. Germline CDR1 MGHRA, CDR2 YSYEKL. CDR3 region: CASSQPTTGNYEQYF. The CDR3 DNA sequence: TGCGCCAGCAGCCAGCCGACTACAGGGAACTACGAGCAGTACTTC.

The rearrangement joins TRBV9 to TRBJ2-7; possibly TRBD1 for D (6 bases). The V gene lost 4 bases and the J gene lost 0 bases, with 8 bases spanning the gap. Per the germline V gene, CDR1 is SGDLS and CDR2 is YYNGEE. This CDR3 has 13 residues. The CDR3 loop is CASSRGYSYEQYF. Here the CDR3 DNA reads TGTGCCAGCAGCAGGGGGTACTCCTACGAGCAGTACTTC.

CDR3 sequence (DNA): TGTGCCAGCAGCCAAGTTTCTAGCGGCGGACAAGAGACCCAGTACTTC. Its protein product is CASSQVSSGGQETQYF. The V and J genes are TRBV4-2 and TRBJ2-5, with 7 positions matching TRBD2. CDR1 is LGHNA and CDR2 is YNFKEQ in the germline V gene. V lost 1 base, J lost 2 bases, and 7 bases stayed unmatched. The CDR3 extends over 16 amino acids.

This chain joins TRBV7-2 and TRBJ1-6; 12 bases fit TRBD1. CDR1 and CDR2 (germline): SGHTA, FQGNSA. The CDR3 runs 16 residues. Trimming at V came to 3 bases and at J to 7 bases, leaving 4 bases not matched to a gene. The CDR3 DNA follows: TGTGCCAGCAGCTTGGGACAGGGGGCACGGAATTCACCCCTCCACTTT. It codes for CASSLGQGARNSPLHF.

The V gene is TRBV5-4, the J gene TRBJ2-7, with 9 bases identical to TRBD1. The trim removed 0 bases at V and 9 bases at J, leaving 10 bases unmatched. The CDR3 runs 15 residues. In germline, CDR1 is SGHNT, CDR2 YYREEE (reference sequence). CDR3 region: CASSLDTGTGRLQYF. CDR3 nucleotide sequence: TGTGCCAGCAGCTTGGATACCGGGACAGGGCGTCTGCAGTACTTC.

The chain uses TRBV4-1 and TRBJ2-7, with a weak D call TRBD1 (5 bases). This CDR3 region has 15 residues. The V and J ends lost 1 base and 3 bases respectively, with 13 bases between them. CDR1 and CDR2 (germline): MGHRA, YSYEKL. This CDR3 reads CASSQVQQALYEQYF. The CDR3 nucleotides are TGCGCCAGCAGCCAAGTACAACAGGCTCTCTACGAGCAGTACTTC.

The chain carries TRBV28 and TRBJ1-2; 8 nucleotides line up with TRBD1. The junction had 10 bases not matched to a gene; V was cut back by 6 bases and J by 4 bases. From germline, CDR1 is MDHEN and CDR2 SYDVKM. This CDR3 has 15 amino acids. This CDR3 is CASRTPGTGGYGYTF. The DNA for the CDR3 is TGTGCCAGCAGGACGCCAGGGACAGGTGGCTATGGCTACACCTTC.

The chain employs TRBV10-2 and TRBJ2-2; 7 bases align to TRBD2. The germline gives CDR1 WSHSY, CDR2 SAAADI. Losses at the gene ends were 7 bases for V and 7 bases for J; bases not matched to a gene: 12. This CDR3 comprises 15 residues. The CDR3 region is CASKRIAGDDGELFF. As DNA, the CDR3 is TGCGCCAGCAAGAGGATCGCGGGAGATGACGGGGAGCTGTTTTTT.

This sequence joins TRBV9 and TRBJ2-5, with a tentative D call TRBD1 (5 bases). Germline CDR1 reads SGDLS; CDR2 reads YYNGEE. The V and J ends lost 4 bases and 3 bases respectively, with 13 bases between them. This CDR3 has 14 residues. CDR3 amino acids: CASSPPKTEETQYF. Written as DNA, the CDR3 is TGTGCCAGCAGCCCCCCTAAGACAGAAGAGACCCAGTACTTC.

The rearrangement joins TRBV4-3 to TRBJ2-2; 9 nucleotides agree with TRBD1. Unmatched junction bases numbered 4, after V lost 2 bases and J lost 6 bases. Germline CDR1 LGHNA, CDR2 YSLEER. This CDR3 has 15 residues. CDR3 residues: CASSQRDRASGELFF. DNA of the CDR3: TGCGCCAGCAGCCAACGGGACAGGGCCTCCGGGGAGCTGTTTTTT.

The chain is built from TRBV4-2 and TRBJ2-7; weak D call: TRBD1 (7 bases). With 0 bases removed from V and 4 bases from J, the gap between germline ends came to 16 bases. The CDR3 runs to 16 residues. In germline, CDR1 is LGHNA, CDR2 YNFKEQ. CDR3 sequence (DNA): TGTGCCAGCAGCCAAGATCGGGGGACAGCCTCTTACGAGCAGTACTTC. It codes for CASSQDRGTASYEQYF.

This clone has just one count. This chain links TRBV4-3 with TRBJ2-1, with 9 bases fitting TRBD2. Germline CDR1 and CDR2: LGHNA and YSLEER. Trimming at V came to 4 bases and at J to 7 bases, leaving 8 bases not matched to a gene. CDR3 length: 15 amino acids. CDR3 nucleotides: TGCGCCAGCAGCCCGGCGGCGGGAGGGCCAAATGAGCAGTTCTTC. Its translation: CASSPAAGGPNEQFF.

The V and J genes are TRBV11-2 and TRBJ1-2; 10 positions agree with TRBD1. The CDR3 contains 16 residues. Per the germline V gene, CDR1 is SGHAT and CDR2 is FQNNGV. The junction had 5 bases not matched to a gene; V was cut back by 4 bases and J by 0 bases. The CDR3 sequence is CASSSTGGEANYGYTF. In nucleotides, the CDR3 is TGTGCCAGCAGCTCGACAGGGGGCGAAGCTAACTATGGCTACACCTTC. The full variable domain, with the rest looked up from reference TRBV11-2 and TRBJ1-2, is EAGVAQSPRYKIIEKRQSVAFWCNPISGHATLYWYQQILGQGPKLLIQFQNNGVVDDSQLPKDRFSAERLKGVDSTLKIQPAKLEDSAVYLCASSSTGGEANYGYTFGSGTRLTVV.